The following is a T cell receptor (beta chain) sequence with its context. TCRdb fed the 5' RACE reads into MiXCR, producing one record per CDR3 protein. Seen here are about 83,000 distinct CDR3 sequences, over 12% observed once, and the top ten hold around 3.3%. From germline, CDR1 is SQVTM and CDR2 ANQGSEA. Between the trimmed V and J ends, which lost 6 bases and 4 bases, there was a span of 9 bases. CDR3 length: 12 amino acids. The record originates from a study of early T cells in non-severe SARS-CoV-2 infection. Overall study context: Bulk RNA isolated from unsorted whole blood underwent sequencing; chains were not paired.

The source material was whole blood. The source is an adult who was a healthcare worker with PCR-confirmed SARS-CoV-2 infection or an uninfected control (not recorded which). The chain carries TRBV29-1 and TRBJ2-2, with no clear D. CDR3 protein: CSVVPVTGELFF. The CDR3 DNA sequence: TGCAGCGTAGTACCCGTCACCGGGGAGCTGTTTTTT.